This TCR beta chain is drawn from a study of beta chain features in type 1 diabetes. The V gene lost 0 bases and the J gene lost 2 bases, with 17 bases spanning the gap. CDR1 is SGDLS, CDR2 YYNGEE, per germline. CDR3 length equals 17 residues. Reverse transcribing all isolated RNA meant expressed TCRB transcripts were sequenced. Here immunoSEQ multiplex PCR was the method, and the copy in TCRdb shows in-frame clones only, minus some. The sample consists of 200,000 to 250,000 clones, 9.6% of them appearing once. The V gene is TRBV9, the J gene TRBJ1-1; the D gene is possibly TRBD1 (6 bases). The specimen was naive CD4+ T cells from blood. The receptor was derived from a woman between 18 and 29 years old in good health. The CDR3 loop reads CASSVGLQGGENTEAFF. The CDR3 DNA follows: TGTGCCAGCAGCGTAGGGCTACAGGGAGGGGAAAACACTGAAGCTTTCTTT.